A single sample gave rise to the 18 T cell receptor beta chains below, sequenced in a study of shared clonotypes between healthy human individuals. Some clones are missing from TCRdb's copy, which holds only in-frame ones; the method was immunoSEQ multiplex PCR. The repertoire holds about 1.9 million clones, with just under 95% as singletons. The naive CD8 subset, CD45RO-negative cells positively selected for CCR7, excluded terminally differentiated effector memory CD45RA+ cells. Source material: naive CD8+ T cells from PBMCs. Source of these receptors: a man between 18 and 35 years old in good health. Some clones in this sample may be carry-over from other donors' samples.

The J gene is TRBJ1-4, the V gene TRBV11-2, with 9 bases that match TRBD1. The CDR3 spans 17 residues. Germline loops: CDR1 SGHAT, CDR2 FQNNGV. V shed 0 bases and J 7 bases; nucleotides not matched to a gene: 9. The CDR3 nucleotides are TGTGCCAGCAGCTTAGAATTAACTAGGACAGGGGTTGAAAAACTGTTTTTT. Residues: CASSLELTRTGVEKLFF.

The chain combines TRBV5-1 with TRBJ2-1, with a weak D call TRBD2 (6 bases). Germline V gives CDR1 SGHRS, CDR2 YFSETQ. The CDR3 is 17 residues long. Trimming cost V 3 bases and J 7 bases, with 23 bases left between them. The CDR3 sequence: CASSSPPGLRSTNEQFF. CDR3 DNA sequence: TGCGCCAGCAGCTCCCCTCCGGGACTTAGGAGTACAAATGAGCAGTTCTTC.

This chain links TRBV27 with TRBJ2-4, with D possibly being TRBD2 (5 bases). The CDR3 extends over 14 amino acids. V was pared by 5 bases and J by 8 bases, with 16 bases between. Germline V gene data show CDR1 as MNHEY and CDR2 as SMNVEV (reference sequence). The CDR3: CASSPGIFPDIQYF. DNA for the CDR3: TGTGCCAGCAGTCCGGGGATATTCCCGGACATTCAGTACTTC.

This rearrangement joins TRBV27 to TRBJ2-1; 10 nucleotides line up with TRBD2. Trimming took 4 bases from V and 2 from J; bases not matched to a gene: 5. The germline gives CDR1 MNHEY, CDR2 SMNVEV (reference sequence). This CDR3 region has 16 residues. CDR3 residues: CASSSPGTSAYNEQFF. CDR3 in DNA: TGTGCCAGCAGTTCACCCGGGACTAGCGCCTACAATGAGCAGTTCTTC.

The chain uses TRBV28 and TRBJ2-7; 7 bases are a match to TRBD1. Germline V gene lookup returns CDR1 MDHEN and CDR2 SYDVKM. The length of the CDR3 is 15 residues. V lost 4 bases to trimming and J lost 3 bases; unmatched junction nucleotides: 9. In DNA, the CDR3 is TGTGCCAGCAGTTCCCTGACAGGGACGGTCTACGAGCAGTACTTC. As protein: CASSSLTGTVYEQYF.

This clone was detected once. The chain links TRBV9 to TRBJ1-4; D remains ambiguous. V lost 4 bases to trimming and J lost 7 bases, with 17 bases between them. The CDR3 is made up of 15 amino acids. From germline, CDR1 is SGDLS and CDR2 YYNGEE. Here the CDR3 reads CASSRRLGIGEKLFF. As DNA, the CDR3 is TGTGCCAGCAGCCGACGGCTTGGTATAGGTGAAAAACTGTTTTTT.

This chain uses TRBV7-9 with TRBJ1-1; D is undetermined. Trimming stripped 1 base from V and 7 bases from J, with 10 bases between. Germline lookup yields CDR1 SEHNR and CDR2 FQNEAQ (reference sequence). This CDR3 spans 13 amino acids. The CDR3, as DNA: TGTGCCAGCAGCTTAGTAGGGTCAGATGAAGCTTTCTTT. Its protein is CASSLVGSDEAFF.

Remarks on this clone: This CDR3 is also generated by other DNA sequences in the sample. This sequence joins TRBV5-1 and TRBJ2-7; a weak D match, TRBD2 (6 bases). The CDR3 runs 14 residues. Germline V gives CDR1 SGHRS, CDR2 YFSETQ. V lost 3 bases, J lost 1 base, and 11 bases lay in between. DNA of the CDR3: TGCGCCAGCAGCTCGGGTAGCGGATCCTACGAGCAGTACTTC. This codes for CASSSGSGSYEQYF.

The chain's CDR3 is CASSLETGYTYEQYF. Written as DNA, the CDR3 is TGTGCCAGCAGCTTGGAGACAGGTTACACCTACGAGCAGTACTTC. This rearrangement joins TRBV5-5 to TRBJ2-7; possibly TRBD1 for D (6 bases). The ends were cut back, 0 bases at V and 2 bases at J, with 12 bases in the middle. The CDR3 loop spans 15 amino acids. From germline, CDR1 is SGHKS and CDR2 YYEKEE (reference sequence).

The chain couples TRBV15 to TRBJ2-7; tentative D call: TRBD2 (5 bases). The germline V and J ends were trimmed by 6 bases and 7 bases, with 22 bases remaining between them. Per the germline V gene, CDR1 is LNHNV and CDR2 is YYDKDF (reference sequence). The CDR3 is 15 residues long. The CDR3 sequence is CATRGFGGGEQEQYF. The DNA for the CDR3 is TGTGCCACCAGGGGCTTTGGCGGAGGTGAACAGGAGCAGTACTTC.

J is TRBJ2-7 and V is TRBV7-9; D is unresolved. This CDR3 is 14 amino acids long. The V gene lost 1 base and the J gene lost 3 bases, with 10 bases spanning the gap. The V gene's germline CDR1 is SEHNR and CDR2 FQNEAQ (reference sequence). Here the CDR3 DNA reads TGTGCCAGCAGCTTAGGGGCTCTAAACTACGAGCAGTACTTC. Protein: CASSLGALNYEQYF. The variable domain in full, with the rest retrieved from reference TRBV7-9 and TRBJ2-7, is DTGVSQNPRHKITKRGQNVTFRCDPISEHNRLYWYRQTLGQGPEFLTYFQNEAQLEKSRLLSDRFSAERPKGSFSTLEIQRTEQGDSAMYLCASSLGALNYEQYFGPGTRLTVT.

The chain joins TRBV5-8 to TRBJ1-1; D call uncertain. The ends were cut back, 2 bases at V and 1 base at J, with 9 bases in the middle. The CDR3 totals 14 residues. Germline CDR1 and CDR2: SGHTS and YDEGEE. CDR3 nucleotides: TGTGCCAGCAGCTTTCTTTTCGAGAACACTGAAGCTTTCTTT. Protein: CASSFLFENTEAFF.

Comment on this clone: One junction end disagrees with the germline gene, perhaps due to a read error. The chain uses TRBV5-4 and TRBJ2-7, with 8 bases lining up with TRBD1. CDR1 and CDR2 (germline): SGHNT, YYREEE (reference sequence). The CDR3 contains 11 residues. The CDR3 nucleotides are TGTGCCAGCAGCTCGATGCCCGGGACAGGATTC. It specifies CASSSMPGTGF.

This chain links TRBV27 with TRBJ2-1; TRBD2 agrees at 11 bases. The V gene's germline CDR1 is MNHEY and CDR2 SMNVEV (reference sequence). With 6 bases clipped from V and 8 bases from J, the junction kept 6 bases outside the gene matches. This CDR3 spans 14 amino acids. The CDR3 DNA is TGTGCCAGCAGCGGACTAGCGGGTGACTATGAGCAGTTCTTC. Protein: CASSGLAGDYEQFF.

CDR3 amino acids: CASSPSSTGAKNIQYF. The CDR3 nucleotides are TGCGCCAGCAGTCCTTCCAGCACGGGAGCCAAAAACATTCAGTACTTC. The chain uses TRBV23-1 and TRBJ2-4, with unresolved D. TRBV23-1 is identified as an open reading frame with a role that is uncertain. This CDR3 has 16 amino acids. Trimming removed 4 bases at V and 0 bases at J, with 13 bases between.

This clone showed up just once. The chain links TRBV2 to TRBJ1-1; TRBD1 aligns across 7 bases. Germline lookup yields CDR1 SNHLY and CDR2 FYNNEI. Trimming took 5 bases from V and 5 from J; bases not matched to a gene: 11. The CDR3 spans 15 residues. In DNA form, the CDR3 reads TGTGCCAGCAGTAATTTAGACAGGGTTGGGACTGAAGCTTTCTTT. Translated, it gives CASSNLDRVGTEAFF.

The chain combines TRBV25-1 with TRBJ1-1; unclear D gene. Germline assignment: CDR1 MGHDK and CDR2 SYGVNS. Trimming pared 5 bases from V and 6 bases from J, leaving 16 bases between. The CDR3 has 14 amino acids. CDR3 residues: CASSPASPEPEAFF. The CDR3 DNA reads as TGTGCCAGCAGTCCCGCCTCCCCGGAACCTGAAGCTTTCTTT.

This rearrangement joins TRBV27 to TRBJ1-1; D uncertain. The CDR3 has 14 amino acids. Germline CDR1 and CDR2: MNHEY and SMNVEV (reference sequence). The V end lost 2 bases, the J end lost 1 base, and 8 bases lay between the germline ends. CDR3: CASSLDTANTEAFF. The CDR3 nucleotides are TGTGCCAGCAGTTTAGATACAGCGAACACTGAAGCTTTCTTT.